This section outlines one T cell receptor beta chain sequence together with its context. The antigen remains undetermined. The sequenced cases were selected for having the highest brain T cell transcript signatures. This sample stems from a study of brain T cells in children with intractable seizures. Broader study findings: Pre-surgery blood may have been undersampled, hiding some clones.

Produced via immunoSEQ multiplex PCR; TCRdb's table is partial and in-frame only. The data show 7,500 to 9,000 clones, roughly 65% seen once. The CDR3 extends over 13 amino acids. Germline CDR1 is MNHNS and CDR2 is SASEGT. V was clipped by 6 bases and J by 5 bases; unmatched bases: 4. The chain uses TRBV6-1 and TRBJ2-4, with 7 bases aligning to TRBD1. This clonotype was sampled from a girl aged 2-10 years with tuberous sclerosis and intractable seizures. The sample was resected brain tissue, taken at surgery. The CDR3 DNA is TGTGCCAGCAGCCCCGGGACAGAAAACATTCAGTACTTC. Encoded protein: CASSPGTENIQYF.